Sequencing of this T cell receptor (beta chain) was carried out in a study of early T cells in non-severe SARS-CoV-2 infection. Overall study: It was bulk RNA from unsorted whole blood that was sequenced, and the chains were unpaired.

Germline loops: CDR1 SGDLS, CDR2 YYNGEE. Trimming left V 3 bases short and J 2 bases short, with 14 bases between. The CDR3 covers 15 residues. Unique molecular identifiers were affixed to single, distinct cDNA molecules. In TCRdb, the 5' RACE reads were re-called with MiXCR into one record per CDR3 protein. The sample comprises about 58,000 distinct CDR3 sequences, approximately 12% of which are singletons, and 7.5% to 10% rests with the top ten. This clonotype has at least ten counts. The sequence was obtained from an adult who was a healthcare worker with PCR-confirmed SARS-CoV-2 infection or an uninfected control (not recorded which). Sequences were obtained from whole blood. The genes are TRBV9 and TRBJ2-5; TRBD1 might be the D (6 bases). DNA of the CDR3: TGTGCCAGCAGCGGTATCTTAGGGGGTCAAGAGACCCAGTACTTC. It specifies CASSGILGGQETQYF.